This T cell receptor (beta chain) is from a study of cytomegalovirus exposure and HLA in healthy donors. In the PCR, 60 Vbeta and 13 Jbeta primers were used. Produced via immunoSEQ multiplex PCR; TCRdb's table is partial and in-frame only. The sample lists tens of thousands of clones, around four fifths occurring once. The CDR3 covers 15 residues. Germline CDR1 and CDR2: SGHDT and YYEEEE. V shed 1 base and J shed 3 bases, with 11 bases lying between them. The clonotype comes from a male donor in good health and CMV-seropositive. The V and J genes are TRBV5-6 and TRBJ2-1; a weak D match, TRBD2 (5 bases). Sequenced: PBMCs. For the CDR3, the DNA is TGTGCCAGCAGCTTGTCGACTAAGAACTACAATGAGCAGTTCTTC. Protein product: CASSLSTKNYNEQFF.